This entry features one T cell receptor beta chain sequence. Antigen specificity is unknown. A sample-barcoded 5' primer and a J-beta primer mix were used in a second PCR of about 7 to 12 cycles. TCRdb itself ran the 5' RACE reads through MiXCR, one entry per CDR3 protein. The sample yields approximately 880,000 distinct CDR3 sequences, roughly 52% seen once. The sample originates from a study of blood T cells in healthy people across ages. Findings of the study overall: Age advanced and TCR beta diversity per million T cells fell, roughly linearly.

The individuals who served as donors were healthy Caucasians living in Russia, aged roughly 6 to 90. CDR3 length equals 15 residues. CDR1 is MGHRA and CDR2 is YSYEKL in the germline V gene. Trimming removed 5 bases at V and 1 base at J, with 14 bases between. The sequencing input was blood. This chain joins TRBV4-1 and TRBJ1-1; D is undetermined. The TCR sequence derives from a man between 25 and 39 years old in good health. CDR3 region: CASSLTENKNTEAFF. The CDR3 bases are TGCGCCAGCAGCTTAACAGAGAACAAGAACACTGAAGCTTTCTTT.